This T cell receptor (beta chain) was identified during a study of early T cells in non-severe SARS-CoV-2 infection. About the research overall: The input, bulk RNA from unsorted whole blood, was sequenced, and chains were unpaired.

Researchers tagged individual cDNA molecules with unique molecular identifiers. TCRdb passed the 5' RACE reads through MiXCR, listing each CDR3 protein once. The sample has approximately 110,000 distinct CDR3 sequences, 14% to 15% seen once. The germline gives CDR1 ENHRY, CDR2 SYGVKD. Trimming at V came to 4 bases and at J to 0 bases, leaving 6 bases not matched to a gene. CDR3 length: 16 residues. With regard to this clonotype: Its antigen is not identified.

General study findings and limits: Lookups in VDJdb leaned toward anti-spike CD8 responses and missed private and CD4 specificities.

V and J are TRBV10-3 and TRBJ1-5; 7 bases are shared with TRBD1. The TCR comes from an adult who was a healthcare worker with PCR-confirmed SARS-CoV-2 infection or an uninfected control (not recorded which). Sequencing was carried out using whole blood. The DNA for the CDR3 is TGTGCCATCAGTGTGGGGGACAGTTATAGCAATCAGCCCCAGCATTTT. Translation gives CAISVGDSYSNQPQHF.